This paragraph reports one TCR beta chain. CDR1 and CDR2 (germline): SGHDN, FVKESK. V gave up 3 bases and J gave up 2 bases; unmatched junction bases: 15. The CDR3 runs to 19 residues. The source of the sample is a study of OX40 agonist ivuxolimab in advanced cancers. Libraries were prepared by immunoSEQ multiplex PCR; TCRdb keeps only in-frame clonotypes and omits some of them. The data hold tens of thousands of clones, with more than 85% observed a single time. The clonotype originates from an adult with an advanced solid tumor such as melanoma, head and neck, liver or kidney cancer. This chain connects TRBV14 to TRBJ2-2; the match to TRBD2 covers 7 bases. The source was CD4+ or CD8+ T cells sorted from blood, collected in a trial of the OX40 agonist ivuxolimab. CDR3 amino acids: CASSQSIKGGYGNTGELFF. DNA of the CDR3: TGTGCCAGCAGCCAGTCCATAAAGGGAGGGTACGGAAACACCGGGGAGCTGTTTTTT.